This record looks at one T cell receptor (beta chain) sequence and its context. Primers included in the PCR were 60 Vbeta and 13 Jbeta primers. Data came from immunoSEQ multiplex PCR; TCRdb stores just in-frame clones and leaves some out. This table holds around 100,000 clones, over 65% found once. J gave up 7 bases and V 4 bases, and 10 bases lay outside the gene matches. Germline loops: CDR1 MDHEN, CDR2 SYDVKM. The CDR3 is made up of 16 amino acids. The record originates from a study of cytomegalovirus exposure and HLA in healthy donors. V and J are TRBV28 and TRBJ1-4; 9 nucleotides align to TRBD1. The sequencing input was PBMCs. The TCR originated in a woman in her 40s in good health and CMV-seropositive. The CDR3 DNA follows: TGTGCCAGCAGTTCTCTACAGGGGGCTAAGGCTGAAAAACTGTTTTTT. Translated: CASSSLQGAKAEKLFF.